One sample yielded the 29 T cell receptor beta chains listed below, sequenced in a study of breast tumors, draining lymph nodes, adjacent tissues. TCRdb redid the calling of the multiplex PCR reads with MiXCR, one entry per CDR3 protein. The top ten hold roughly 1.3% of the sample, which has about 230,000 distinct CDR3 sequences, roughly 32% seen once. Breast cancer patients provided tissue from their axillary draining lymph nodes. The sequenced sample was axillary lymph node tissue. Receptors originate from a female donor with breast cancer. Some clones in this sample may be carry-over from other donors' samples.

This clonotype was observed a few times. This rearrangement joins TRBV2 to TRBJ2-7; 14 nucleotides align to TRBD2. J was trimmed by 3 bases and V by 6 bases; bases with no gene match: 1. The CDR3 loop spans 14 amino acids. Germline assignment: CDR1 SNHLY and CDR2 FYNNEI. The CDR3 region is CASRGTSGGYEQYF. CDR3 DNA sequence: TGTGCCAGCAGGGGGACTAGCGGGGGCTACGAGCAGTACTTC.

Comment on this clonotype: One base away lies a much larger clone, so this may be a sequencing read error. The chain combines TRBV20-1 with TRBJ2-5, with D perhaps TRBD1 or TRBD2 (6 bases each). Germline lookup yields CDR1 DFQATT and CDR2 SNEGSKA (reference sequence). Trimming took 4 bases from V and 4 from J, leaving 19 bases between them. The CDR3 length is 15 residues. The CDR3 region is CSAIRRRGAAETQYF. The CDR3 coding sequence is TGCAGTGCTATTAGGAGGAGGGGGGCTGCAGAGACCCAGTACTTC.

J is TRBJ1-4 and V is TRBV5-1; D is possibly TRBD1 (5 bases). Trimming removed 3 bases at V and 7 bases at J, with 13 bases between. CDR1 and CDR2 (germline): SGHRS, YFSETQ. This CDR3 is built from 14 residues. The CDR3 loop is CASSSGTDGEKLFF. The CDR3 DNA follows: TGCGCCAGCAGCTCCGGGACGGATGGTGAAAAACTGTTTTTT.

The J gene is TRBJ2-1, the V gene TRBV12-3 or TRBV12-4, with 11 bases fitting TRBD2. With 8 bases clipped from V and 9 bases from J, the junction kept 15 bases outside the gene matches. The length of the CDR3 is 16 residues. The CDR3, as DNA: TGTGCCAGCGGCGGAGGGGGGGGGACTAGCGGACTTGAGCAGTTCTTC. Translating gives CASGGGGGTSGLEQFF.

This clonotype was seen ten or more times. V is TRBV30 and J is TRBJ1-4; 7 bases are shared with TRBD1. V trimming: 0 bases; J trimming: 0 bases; junction bases outside the gene matches: 7. Germline V gene data show CDR1 as GTSNPN and CDR2 as SVGIG (reference sequence). The CDR3 runs to 17 residues. The DNA of the CDR3 is TGTGCCTGGAGTGTAAGGGGGCTTACCGCAACTAATGAAAAACTGTTTTTT. Its translation: CAWSVRGLTATNEKLFF.

This clonotype was observed at least ten times. This chain uses TRBV2 with TRBJ2-1; 14 bases line up with TRBD2. V lost 7 bases and J lost 8; bases outside the gene matches: 10. The CDR3 is 16 amino acids. In germline, CDR1 is SNHLY, CDR2 FYNNEI. CDR3 nucleotides: TGTGCCAGCAAAGGCCCGACTAGCGGGAGGGTCCATGAGCAGTTCTTC. It translates to CASKGPTSGRVHEQFF.

In the case of this clonotype: Just one base apart from a much larger clone, this may be a read error. J is TRBJ2-6 and V is TRBV11-2, with D unresolved. CDR1 and CDR2 from the germline V gene are SGHAT and FQNNGV. This CDR3 comprises 15 residues. The CDR3 nucleotides read TGTGCCAGCAGCTTGGAGAGCTCTGCGGCCAACGTCCTGACTTTC. Encoded protein: CASSLESSAANVLTF.

The genes are TRBV6-5 and TRBJ2-2, with D hard to call. CDR3 size: 11 residues. Germline CDR1 is MNHEY and CDR2 is SVGAGI. V lost 8 bases, J lost 11 bases, and 12 bases lay in between. In DNA form, the CDR3 reads TGTGCCAGCCAGCACTCCTACGAGCTGTTTTTT. Translating it yields CASQHSYELFF.

The rearrangement links TRBV19 to TRBJ2-1, with a tentative D call TRBD1 (6 bases). V shed 3 bases and J shed 8 bases, with 20 bases lying between them. Germline CDR1 is LNHDA and CDR2 is SQIVND (reference sequence). CDR3 length: 16 amino acids. The CDR3 sequence is CASSIDITGKVDEQFF. The CDR3 nucleotides are TGTGCCAGTAGTATCGACATAACAGGGAAGGTGGATGAGCAGTTCTTC. The full variable domain, in which reference TRBV19 and TRBJ2-1 provide the parts outside the CDR3, is DGGITQSPKYLFRKEGQNVTLSCEQNLNHDAMYWYRQDPGQGLRLIYYSQIVNDFQKGDIAEGYSVSREKKESFPLTVTSAQKNPTAFYLCASSIDITGKVDEQFFGPGTRLTVL.

The chain has TRBV5-1 and TRBJ2-6, with 8 bases fitting TRBD1. Unmatched junction bases numbered 7, after V lost 0 bases and J lost 5 bases. Germline CDR1 reads SGHRS; CDR2 reads YFSETQ. There are 17 residues in the CDR3. CDR3 residues: CASSLGDRRPWANVLTF. In DNA form, the CDR3 reads TGCGCCAGCAGCTTGGGGGACAGGAGGCCCTGGGCCAACGTCCTGACTTTC.

This clonotype was seen at least ten times. The rearrangement uses TRBV10-3 and TRBJ2-7; the match to TRBD1 covers 9 bases. Germline V lookup: CDR1 ENHRY, CDR2 SYGVKD. The CDR3 is 14 residues long. Trimming took 6 bases from V and 3 from J; bases not matched to a gene: 6. In DNA, the CDR3 is TGTGCCATCAGAGGGGACAGGGACGTCTACGAGCAGTACTTC. This sequence encodes CAIRGDRDVYEQYF.

This clonotype is a singleton in its sample. The chain is built from TRBV11-3 and TRBJ2-7, with 9 bases matching TRBD1. This CDR3 is built from 16 residues. With V trimmed by 1 base and J by 0 bases, 4 bases remained unmatched. The germline gives CDR1 SGHNT, CDR2 YENEEA. The CDR3 spells CASSLGDRGFSYEQYF. The CDR3 DNA sequence: TGTGCCAGCAGCTTAGGAGACAGGGGGTTCTCCTACGAGCAGTACTTC.

This clonotype was recorded many times. The rearrangement links TRBV11-2 to TRBJ1-5, with no clear D. CDR1 and CDR2 (germline): SGHAT, FQNNGV. V lost 0 bases, J lost 5 bases, and 8 bases lay in between. The CDR3 length is 14 residues. DNA for the CDR3: TGTGCCAGCAGCTTAGAGGACGGATATCAGCCCCAGCATTTT. This gives the protein CASSLEDGYQPQHF.

The chain employs TRBV7-9 and TRBJ2-7; TRBD2 is a possible D gene (6 bases). Germline V CDR1 and CDR2: SEHNR, FQNEAQ (reference sequence). The CDR3 has 18 residues. V lost 5 bases to trimming and J lost 7 bases, with 30 bases between them. The CDR3 coding sequence is TGTGCCAGCAGCCCCCCGTCTGTCTGGCAGGACTATGAGGGGGAGCAGTACTTC. It translates to CASSPPSVWQDYEGEQYF. Filled out from reference TRBV7-9 and TRBJ2-7, the complete variable domain reads DTGVSQNPRHKITKRGQNVTFRCDPISEHNRLYWYRQTLGQGPEFLTYFQNEAQLEKSRLLSDRFSAERPKGSFSTLEIQRTEQGDSAMYLCASSPPSVWQDYEGEQYFGPGTRLTVT.

This chain joins TRBV27 and TRBJ1-2; 7 bases are a match to TRBD1. Looked up from germline, CDR1 is MNHEY and CDR2 is SMNVEV (reference sequence). The CDR3 is 14 residues long. With 5 bases clipped from V and 4 bases from J, the junction kept 7 bases outside the gene matches. The CDR3 coding sequence is TGTGCCAGCAGTCGAGGGGCAGGGGGCTATGGCTACACCTTC. Its translation: CASSRGAGGYGYTF.

V gene TRBV20-1 combines with J gene TRBJ1-3, with unresolved D. The CDR3 is 16 amino acids. V lost 6 bases and J lost 0, with 18 bases in between. Germline values: CDR1 DFQATT, CDR2 SNEGSKA (reference sequence). The CDR3 sequence: CSALLAGGFSGNTIYF. The CDR3 DNA follows: TGCAGTGCGCTACTAGCGGGAGGGTTCTCTGGAAACACCATATATTTT.

This clonotype was counted at least ten times. V usage is TRBV12-3 or TRBV12-4 and J usage is TRBJ2-2, with 7 bases lining up with TRBD2. The CDR3 spans 15 residues. Trimming at V came to 7 bases and at J to 7 bases, leaving 12 bases not matched to a gene. In DNA form, the CDR3 reads TGTGCCAGCACCACTGCCGCGGGAGTTTTCGGGGAGCTGTTTTTT. This codes for CASTTAAGVFGELFF.

This clonotype was observed many times. The chain joins TRBV7-2 to TRBJ2-7; D assignment may be TRBD1 or TRBD2 (5 bases each). The CDR3 extends over 13 amino acids. Trimming left V 3 bases short and J 4 bases short, with 10 bases between. Germline CDR1 is SGHTA and CDR2 is FQGNSA. The CDR3 nucleotides read TGTGCCAGCAGCTTGGGCAGGGAGTACGAGCAGTACTTC. It specifies CASSLGREYEQYF.

In its sample, this clonotype was seen many times. The V call is TRBV29-1, the J call TRBJ2-3; TRBD2 matches at 10 bases. V shed 4 bases and J 4 bases; nucleotides not matched to a gene: 8. Germline CDR1 and CDR2: SQVTM and ANQGSEA. This CDR3 has 15 amino acids. The CDR3, as DNA: TGCAGCGTTGTTTTAACTAGCGGGAAAGCAGATACGCAGTATTTT. Translation gives CSVVLTSGKADTQYF.

A note on this clonotype: Since a much larger clone is just one base distant, this may be a read error. J is TRBJ1-4 and V is TRBV6-2 or TRBV6-3; D is possibly TRBD1 (6 bases). Germline V lookup: CDR1 MNHEY, CDR2 SVGEGT. The CDR3 runs 17 residues. Here the CDR3 reads CASNQPSPDRSNEKLSF. As DNA, the CDR3 is TGTGCCAGCAATCAACCCAGCCCGGACAGATCTAATGAAAAACTGTCTTTT.

At least ten counts were recorded for this clonotype. The chain links TRBV19 to TRBJ2-7; D ambiguous. Germline V lookup: CDR1 LNHDA, CDR2 SQIVND (reference sequence). Deletions cut 1 base from V and 2 bases from J, with 3 bases between. CDR3 length equals 12 residues. In nucleotides, the CDR3 is TGTGCCAGTAGTATAGGGACCTACGAGCAGTACTTC. Translated: CASSIGTYEQYF.

The chain links TRBV30 to TRBJ1-2; D remains ambiguous. This CDR3 has 14 amino acids. In germline, CDR1 is GTSNPN, CDR2 SVGIG (reference sequence). Trimming took off 3 bases at V and 5 bases at J, with 16 bases between the two ends. The CDR3 DNA reads TGTGCCTGGAGCCAACCCGGGGTCGGGTATGGCTACACCTTC. Translating gives CAWSQPGVGYGYTF. The full variable domain, rest sourced from reference TRBV30 and TRBJ1-2, is SQTIHQWPATLVQPVGSPLSLECTVEGTSNPNLYWYRQAAGRGLQLLFYSVGIGQISSEVPQNLSASRPQDRQFILSSKKLLLSDSGFYLCAWSQPGVGYGYTFGSGTRLTVV.

At least ten counts were recorded for this clonotype. This sequence joins TRBV14 and TRBJ2-2; no clear D. The V end lost 1 base, the J end lost 6 bases, and 0 bases lay between the germline ends. Germline V gene lookup returns CDR1 SGHDN and CDR2 FVKESK. The CDR3 runs 11 residues. The CDR3 is CASSQAGELFF. CDR3 bases: TGTGCCAGCAGCCAAGCCGGGGAGCTGTTTTTT.

This clonotype was counted many times. The chain couples TRBV20-1 to TRBJ2-1; 10 bases fit TRBD2. V was pared by 6 bases and J by 3 bases, with 14 bases of the junction left unmatched. This CDR3 comprises 17 residues. Germline V gene sequence: CDR1 DFQATT, CDR2 SNEGSKA (reference sequence). The CDR3 sequence: CSATSGKGNPYYNEQFF. CDR3 nucleotides: TGCAGTGCAACTAGCGGGAAAGGGAATCCGTACTACAATGAGCAGTTCTTC.

This clonotype has at least ten counts. This rearrangement joins TRBV7-2 to TRBJ2-7, with unresolved D. The germline V gene encodes CDR1 SGHTA and CDR2 FQGNSA. The CDR3 covers 16 residues. The ends were cut back, 1 base at V and 5 bases at J, with 18 bases in the middle. CDR3 sequence reads: CASSLERAGPRNEQYF. In nucleotides, the CDR3 is TGTGCCAGCAGCTTAGAAAGGGCCGGCCCCAGGAACGAGCAGTACTTC.

On this clonotype: One end of the junction does not line up with germline, which may come from a read error. V gene TRBV18 combines with J gene TRBJ2-5; no firm D call. Looked up from germline, CDR1 is KGHSH and CDR2 is LQKENI. The CDR3 is 12 amino acids. CDR3 residues: CASSLGQVTQYF. The CDR3 DNA is TGTGCCAGCTCATTAGGGCAAGTGACCCAGTACTTC.

This clonotype was seen repeatedly, ten times or more. The chain links TRBV7-9 to TRBJ1-5; D possibly corresponds to TRBD1 (6 bases). The CDR3 consists of 12 residues. V dropped 5 bases and J dropped 7 bases, with 9 bases sitting between them. Germline loops: CDR1 SEHNR, CDR2 FQNEAQ (reference sequence). The CDR3 bases are TGTGCCAGCAGCGTCAGGGGCCAGCCCCAGCATTTT. Translation: CASSVRGQPQHF.

This clonotype was recorded many times. This chain joins TRBV6-2 or TRBV6-3 and TRBJ1-4, with D possibly being TRBD1 (5 bases). The ends were cut back, 5 bases at V and 8 bases at J, with 12 bases in the middle. The CDR3 covers 13 residues. CDR1 and CDR2 from the germline V gene are MNHEY and SVGEGT. CDR3 in amino acids: CASSRDGLEKLFF. CDR3 DNA sequence: TGTGCCAGCAGTCGGGACGGCCTCGAAAAACTGTTTTTT.

This clonotype appeared many times. The rearrangement links TRBV15 to TRBJ1-2; tentatively, D is TRBD1 (5 bases). The CDR3 spans 17 residues. V gave up 1 base and J gave up 2 bases, with 17 bases separating them. CDR1 and CDR2 from the germline V gene are LNHNV and YYDKDF (reference sequence). This chain's CDR3 is CATSRGLTEGTNYGYTF. CDR3 nucleotides: TGTGCCACCAGCAGAGGACTAACGGAGGGGACCAACTATGGCTACACCTTC.